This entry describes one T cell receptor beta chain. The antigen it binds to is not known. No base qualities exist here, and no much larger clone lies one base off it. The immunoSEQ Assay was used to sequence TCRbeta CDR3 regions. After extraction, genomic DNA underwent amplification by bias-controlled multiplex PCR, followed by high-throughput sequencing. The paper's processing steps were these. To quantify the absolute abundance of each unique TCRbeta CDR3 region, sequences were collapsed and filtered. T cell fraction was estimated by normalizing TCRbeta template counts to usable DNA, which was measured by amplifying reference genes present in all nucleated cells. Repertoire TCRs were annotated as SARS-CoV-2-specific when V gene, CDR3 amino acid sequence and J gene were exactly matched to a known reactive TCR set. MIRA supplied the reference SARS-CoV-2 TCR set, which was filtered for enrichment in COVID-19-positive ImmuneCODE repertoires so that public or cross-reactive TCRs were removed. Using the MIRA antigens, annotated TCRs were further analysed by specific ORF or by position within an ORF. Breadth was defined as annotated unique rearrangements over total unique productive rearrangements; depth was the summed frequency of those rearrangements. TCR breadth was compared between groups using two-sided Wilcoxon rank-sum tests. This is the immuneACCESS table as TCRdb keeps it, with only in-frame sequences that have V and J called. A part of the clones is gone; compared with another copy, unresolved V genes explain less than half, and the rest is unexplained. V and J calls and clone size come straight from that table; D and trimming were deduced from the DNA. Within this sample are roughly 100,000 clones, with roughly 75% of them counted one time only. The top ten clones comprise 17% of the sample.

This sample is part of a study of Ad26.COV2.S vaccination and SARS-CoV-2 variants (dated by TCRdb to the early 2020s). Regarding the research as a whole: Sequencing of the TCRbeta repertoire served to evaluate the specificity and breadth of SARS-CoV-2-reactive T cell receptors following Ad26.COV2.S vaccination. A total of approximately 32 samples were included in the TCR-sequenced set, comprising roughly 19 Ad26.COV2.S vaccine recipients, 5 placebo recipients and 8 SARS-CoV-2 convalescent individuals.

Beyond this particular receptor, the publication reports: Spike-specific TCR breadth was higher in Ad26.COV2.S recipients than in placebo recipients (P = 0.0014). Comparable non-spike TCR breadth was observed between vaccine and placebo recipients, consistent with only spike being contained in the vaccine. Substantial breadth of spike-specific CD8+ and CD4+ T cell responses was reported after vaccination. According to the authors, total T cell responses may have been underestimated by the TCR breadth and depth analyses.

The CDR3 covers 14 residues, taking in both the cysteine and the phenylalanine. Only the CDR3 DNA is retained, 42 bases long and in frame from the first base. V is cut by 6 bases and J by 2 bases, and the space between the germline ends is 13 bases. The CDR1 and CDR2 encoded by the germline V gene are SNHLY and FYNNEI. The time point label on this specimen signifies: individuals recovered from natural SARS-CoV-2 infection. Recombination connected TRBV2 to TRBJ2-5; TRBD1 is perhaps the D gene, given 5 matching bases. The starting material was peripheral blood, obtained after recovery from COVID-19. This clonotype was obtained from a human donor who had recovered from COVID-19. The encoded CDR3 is CASRVGPGQETQYF. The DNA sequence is TGTGCCAGCAGAGTAGGACCAGGGCAAGAGACCCAGTACTTC.